This TCR beta chain was documented in a study of CD8+ T cells in alopecia areata. Separation of pooled cutaneous lymph node cells was by sorting with CD4, CD8alpha, NKG2D, NKG2ACE and other markers. In this sample, this clone turned up a few times. The gene names given are mouse names. The CDR3 extends 4 residues past the end of the read, so its final part is completed from the germline J gene. Germline V lookup: CDR1 NNHDY, CDR2 SYVADS. This CDR3 is 15 amino acids long. V shed 2 bases, J shed 4 bases, and the junction held 4 bases outside the gene matches. Sequencing relied on a cDNA template that was reverse transcribed from extracted RNA. Sequenced by immunoSEQ multiplex PCR; TCRdb stores in-frame clones only, minus some. Observed in the sample are more than 250,000 clones, none of them singletons.

The sample consisted of CD4+ T cells sorted from a lymph node. This sequence was found in a C3H/HeJ mouse with alopecia areata. MHC haplotype here: H2-k. V usage is TRBV13-3 and J usage is TRBJ2-3, with 10 bases lining up with TRBD2. Partial CDR3 DNA: TGTGCCAGCAGTGACTGGGGGGGCGCCCCAGAA. This sequence encodes CASSDWGGAPE. The whole CDR3 is CASSDWGGAPETLYF.